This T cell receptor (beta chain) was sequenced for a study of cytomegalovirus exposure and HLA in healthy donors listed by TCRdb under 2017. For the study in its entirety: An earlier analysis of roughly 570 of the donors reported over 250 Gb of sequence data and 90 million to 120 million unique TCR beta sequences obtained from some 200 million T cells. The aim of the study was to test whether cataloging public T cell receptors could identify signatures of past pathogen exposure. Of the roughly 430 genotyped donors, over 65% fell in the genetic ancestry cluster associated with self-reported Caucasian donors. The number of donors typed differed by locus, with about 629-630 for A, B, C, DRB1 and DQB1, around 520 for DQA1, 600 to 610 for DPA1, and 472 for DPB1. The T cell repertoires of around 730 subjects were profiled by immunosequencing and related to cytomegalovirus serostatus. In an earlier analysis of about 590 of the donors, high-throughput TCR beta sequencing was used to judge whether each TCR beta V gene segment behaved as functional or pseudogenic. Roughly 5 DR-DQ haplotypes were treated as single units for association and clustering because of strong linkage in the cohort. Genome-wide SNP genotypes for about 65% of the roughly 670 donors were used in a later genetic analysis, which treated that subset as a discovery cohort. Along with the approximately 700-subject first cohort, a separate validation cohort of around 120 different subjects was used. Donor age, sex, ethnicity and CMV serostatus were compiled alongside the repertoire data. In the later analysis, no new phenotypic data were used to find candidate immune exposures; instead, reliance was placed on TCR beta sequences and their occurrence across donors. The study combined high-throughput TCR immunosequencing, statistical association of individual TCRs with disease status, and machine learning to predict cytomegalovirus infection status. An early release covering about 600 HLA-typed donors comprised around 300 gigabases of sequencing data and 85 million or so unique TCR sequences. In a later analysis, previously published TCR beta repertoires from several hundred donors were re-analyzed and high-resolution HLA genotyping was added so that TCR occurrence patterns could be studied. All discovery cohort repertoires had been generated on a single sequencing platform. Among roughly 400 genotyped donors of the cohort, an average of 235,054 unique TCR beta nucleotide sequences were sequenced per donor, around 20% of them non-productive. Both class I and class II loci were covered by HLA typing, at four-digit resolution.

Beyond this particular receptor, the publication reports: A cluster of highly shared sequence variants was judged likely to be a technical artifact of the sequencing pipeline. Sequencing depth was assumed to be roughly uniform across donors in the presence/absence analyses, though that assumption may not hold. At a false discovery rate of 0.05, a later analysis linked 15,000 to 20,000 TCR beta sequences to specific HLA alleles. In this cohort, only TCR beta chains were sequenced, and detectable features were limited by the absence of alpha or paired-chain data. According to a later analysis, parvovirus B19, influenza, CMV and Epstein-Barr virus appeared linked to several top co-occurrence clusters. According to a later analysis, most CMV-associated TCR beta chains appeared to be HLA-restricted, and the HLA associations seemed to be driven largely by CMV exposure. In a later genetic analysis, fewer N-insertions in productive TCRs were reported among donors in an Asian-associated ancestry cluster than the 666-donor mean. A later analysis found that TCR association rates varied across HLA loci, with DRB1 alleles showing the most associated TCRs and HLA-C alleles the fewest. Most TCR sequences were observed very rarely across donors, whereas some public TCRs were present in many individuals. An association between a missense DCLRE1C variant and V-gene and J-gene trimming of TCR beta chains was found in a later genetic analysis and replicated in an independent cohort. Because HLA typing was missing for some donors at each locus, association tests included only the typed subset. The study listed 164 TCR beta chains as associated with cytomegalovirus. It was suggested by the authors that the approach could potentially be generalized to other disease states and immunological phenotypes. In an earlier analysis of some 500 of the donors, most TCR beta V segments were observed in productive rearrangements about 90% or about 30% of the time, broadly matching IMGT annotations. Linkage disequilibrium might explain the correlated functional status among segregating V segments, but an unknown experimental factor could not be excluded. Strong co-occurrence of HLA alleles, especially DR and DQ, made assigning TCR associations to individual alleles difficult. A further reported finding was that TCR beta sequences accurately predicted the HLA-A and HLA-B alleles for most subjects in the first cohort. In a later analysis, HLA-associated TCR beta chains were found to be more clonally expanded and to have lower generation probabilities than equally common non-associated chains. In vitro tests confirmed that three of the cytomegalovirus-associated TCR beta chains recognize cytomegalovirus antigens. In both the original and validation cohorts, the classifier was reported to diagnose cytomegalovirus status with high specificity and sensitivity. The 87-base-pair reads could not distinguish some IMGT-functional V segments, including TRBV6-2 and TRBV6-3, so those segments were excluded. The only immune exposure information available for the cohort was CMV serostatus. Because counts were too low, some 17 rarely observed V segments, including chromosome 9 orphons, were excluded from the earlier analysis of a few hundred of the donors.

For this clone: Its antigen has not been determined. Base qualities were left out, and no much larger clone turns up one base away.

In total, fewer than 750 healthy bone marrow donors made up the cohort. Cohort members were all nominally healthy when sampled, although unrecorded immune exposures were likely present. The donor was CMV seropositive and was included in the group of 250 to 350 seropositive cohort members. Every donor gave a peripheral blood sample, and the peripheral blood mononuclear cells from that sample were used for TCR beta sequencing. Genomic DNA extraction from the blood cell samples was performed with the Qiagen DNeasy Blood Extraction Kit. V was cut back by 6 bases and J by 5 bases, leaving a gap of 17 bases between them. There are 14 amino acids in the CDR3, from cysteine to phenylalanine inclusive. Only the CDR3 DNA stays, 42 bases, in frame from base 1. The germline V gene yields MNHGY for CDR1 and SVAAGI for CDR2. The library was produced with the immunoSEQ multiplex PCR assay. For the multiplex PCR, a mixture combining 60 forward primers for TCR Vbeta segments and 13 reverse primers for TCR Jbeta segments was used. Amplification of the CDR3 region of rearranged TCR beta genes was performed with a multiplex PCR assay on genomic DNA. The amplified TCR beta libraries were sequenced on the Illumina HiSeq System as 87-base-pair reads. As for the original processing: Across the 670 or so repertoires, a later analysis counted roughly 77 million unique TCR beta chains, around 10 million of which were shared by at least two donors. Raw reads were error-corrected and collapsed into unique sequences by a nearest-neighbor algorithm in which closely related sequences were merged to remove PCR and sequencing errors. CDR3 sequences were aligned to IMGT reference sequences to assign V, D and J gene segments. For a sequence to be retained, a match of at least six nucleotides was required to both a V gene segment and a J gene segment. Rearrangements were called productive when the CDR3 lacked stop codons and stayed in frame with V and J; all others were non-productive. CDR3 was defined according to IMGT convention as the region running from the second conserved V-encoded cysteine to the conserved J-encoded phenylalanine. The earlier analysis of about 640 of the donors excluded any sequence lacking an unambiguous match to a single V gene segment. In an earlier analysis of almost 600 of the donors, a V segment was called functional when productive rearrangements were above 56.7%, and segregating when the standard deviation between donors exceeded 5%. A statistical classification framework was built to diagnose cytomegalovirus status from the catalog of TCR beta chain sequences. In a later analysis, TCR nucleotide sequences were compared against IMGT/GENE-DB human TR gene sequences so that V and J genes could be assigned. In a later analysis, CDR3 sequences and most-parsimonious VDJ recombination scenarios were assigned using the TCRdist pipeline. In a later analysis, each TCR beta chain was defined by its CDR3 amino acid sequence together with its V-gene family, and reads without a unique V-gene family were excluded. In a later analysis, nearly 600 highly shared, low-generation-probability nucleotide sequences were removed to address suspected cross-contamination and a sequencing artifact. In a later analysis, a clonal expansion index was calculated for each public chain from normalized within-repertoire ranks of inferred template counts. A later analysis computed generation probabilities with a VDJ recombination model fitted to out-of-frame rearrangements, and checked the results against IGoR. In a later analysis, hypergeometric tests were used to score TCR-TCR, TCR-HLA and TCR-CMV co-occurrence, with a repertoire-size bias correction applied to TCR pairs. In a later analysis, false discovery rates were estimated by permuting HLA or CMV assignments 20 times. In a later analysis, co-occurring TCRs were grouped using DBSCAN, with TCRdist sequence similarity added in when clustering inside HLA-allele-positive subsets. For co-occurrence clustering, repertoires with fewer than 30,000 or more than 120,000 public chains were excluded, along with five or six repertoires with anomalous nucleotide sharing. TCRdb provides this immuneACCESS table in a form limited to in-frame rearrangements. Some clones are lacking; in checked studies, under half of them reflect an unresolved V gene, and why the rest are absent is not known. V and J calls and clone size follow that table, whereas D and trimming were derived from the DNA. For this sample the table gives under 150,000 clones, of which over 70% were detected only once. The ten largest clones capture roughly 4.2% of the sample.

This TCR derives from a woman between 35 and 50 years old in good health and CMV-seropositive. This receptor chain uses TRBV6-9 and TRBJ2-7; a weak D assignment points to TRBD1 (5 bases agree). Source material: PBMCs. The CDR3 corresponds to CASSKGVVADEQYF. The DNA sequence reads TGTGCCAGCAGCAAAGGGGTGGTGGCGGACGAGCAGTACTTC.